The clone carrying this T cell receptor beta chain was seen more than once but under ten times. The authors loaded around 200 ng DNA, 27,000 or so T cell genomes, into sorted-subset replicate PCRs. TCRdb keeps only in-frame clones here, not all; method: immunoSEQ multiplex PCR. The sample consists of 300,000 to 400,000 clones, roughly 87% of them appearing once. These data are taken from a study of shared clonotypes between healthy human individuals. The junction had 11 bases not matched to a gene; V was cut back by 5 bases and J by 6 bases. From germline, CDR1 is SGHNT and CDR2 YENEEA. There are 16 residues in the CDR3. CD8 memory fractions consisted of CD45RO+ and CCR7-negative CD45RA+ TemRA cells together.

The TCR sequence derives from a man between 18 and 29 years old in good health. This chain connects TRBV11-3 to TRBJ2-3, with TRBD1 matching over 10 bases. The specimen was memory CD8+ T cells sorted from blood. Indicated subset: CD45RO+ cells pooled with CCR7-negative TemRA cells. The CDR3 region has the DNA TGTGCCAGCAGCATCGGGACAGGGGATATCATCGATACGCAGTATTTT. The encoded protein is CASSIGTGDIIDTQYF.